Listed here is a single TCR beta chain. This entry is derived from a study of blood T cell repertoires in COVID-19. Study summary: Researchers got acute and convalescent COVID-19 samples from the United States, Italy and Spain. Sources were T cells, B-cell-depleted T cells, or PBMCs; the material itself was cDNA or gDNA.

The ends were cut back, 1 base at V and 5 bases at J, with 14 bases in the middle. CDR1 is SQVTM and CDR2 is ANQGSEA in the germline V gene. This CDR3 contains 14 residues. Original processing notes: Estimated nucleated cell counts came from reference gene primer amplification. Measured with immunoSEQ multiplex PCR; TCRdb has only the in-frame clones, and not every one. For V, J and clone size, that table is used; D and trimming come from the DNA. The sample lists roughly 100,000 clones, approximately 86% occurring once. V usage is TRBV29-1 and J usage is TRBJ1-2, with D uncertain. The specimen was peripheral blood. The origin of this receptor is a man between 50 and 59 years old with active or convalescent COVID-19. In DNA, the CDR3 is TGCAGCGTTGAAGGGCACGCGTCGGGTTATGGCTACACCTTC. It codes for CSVEGHASGYGYTF.